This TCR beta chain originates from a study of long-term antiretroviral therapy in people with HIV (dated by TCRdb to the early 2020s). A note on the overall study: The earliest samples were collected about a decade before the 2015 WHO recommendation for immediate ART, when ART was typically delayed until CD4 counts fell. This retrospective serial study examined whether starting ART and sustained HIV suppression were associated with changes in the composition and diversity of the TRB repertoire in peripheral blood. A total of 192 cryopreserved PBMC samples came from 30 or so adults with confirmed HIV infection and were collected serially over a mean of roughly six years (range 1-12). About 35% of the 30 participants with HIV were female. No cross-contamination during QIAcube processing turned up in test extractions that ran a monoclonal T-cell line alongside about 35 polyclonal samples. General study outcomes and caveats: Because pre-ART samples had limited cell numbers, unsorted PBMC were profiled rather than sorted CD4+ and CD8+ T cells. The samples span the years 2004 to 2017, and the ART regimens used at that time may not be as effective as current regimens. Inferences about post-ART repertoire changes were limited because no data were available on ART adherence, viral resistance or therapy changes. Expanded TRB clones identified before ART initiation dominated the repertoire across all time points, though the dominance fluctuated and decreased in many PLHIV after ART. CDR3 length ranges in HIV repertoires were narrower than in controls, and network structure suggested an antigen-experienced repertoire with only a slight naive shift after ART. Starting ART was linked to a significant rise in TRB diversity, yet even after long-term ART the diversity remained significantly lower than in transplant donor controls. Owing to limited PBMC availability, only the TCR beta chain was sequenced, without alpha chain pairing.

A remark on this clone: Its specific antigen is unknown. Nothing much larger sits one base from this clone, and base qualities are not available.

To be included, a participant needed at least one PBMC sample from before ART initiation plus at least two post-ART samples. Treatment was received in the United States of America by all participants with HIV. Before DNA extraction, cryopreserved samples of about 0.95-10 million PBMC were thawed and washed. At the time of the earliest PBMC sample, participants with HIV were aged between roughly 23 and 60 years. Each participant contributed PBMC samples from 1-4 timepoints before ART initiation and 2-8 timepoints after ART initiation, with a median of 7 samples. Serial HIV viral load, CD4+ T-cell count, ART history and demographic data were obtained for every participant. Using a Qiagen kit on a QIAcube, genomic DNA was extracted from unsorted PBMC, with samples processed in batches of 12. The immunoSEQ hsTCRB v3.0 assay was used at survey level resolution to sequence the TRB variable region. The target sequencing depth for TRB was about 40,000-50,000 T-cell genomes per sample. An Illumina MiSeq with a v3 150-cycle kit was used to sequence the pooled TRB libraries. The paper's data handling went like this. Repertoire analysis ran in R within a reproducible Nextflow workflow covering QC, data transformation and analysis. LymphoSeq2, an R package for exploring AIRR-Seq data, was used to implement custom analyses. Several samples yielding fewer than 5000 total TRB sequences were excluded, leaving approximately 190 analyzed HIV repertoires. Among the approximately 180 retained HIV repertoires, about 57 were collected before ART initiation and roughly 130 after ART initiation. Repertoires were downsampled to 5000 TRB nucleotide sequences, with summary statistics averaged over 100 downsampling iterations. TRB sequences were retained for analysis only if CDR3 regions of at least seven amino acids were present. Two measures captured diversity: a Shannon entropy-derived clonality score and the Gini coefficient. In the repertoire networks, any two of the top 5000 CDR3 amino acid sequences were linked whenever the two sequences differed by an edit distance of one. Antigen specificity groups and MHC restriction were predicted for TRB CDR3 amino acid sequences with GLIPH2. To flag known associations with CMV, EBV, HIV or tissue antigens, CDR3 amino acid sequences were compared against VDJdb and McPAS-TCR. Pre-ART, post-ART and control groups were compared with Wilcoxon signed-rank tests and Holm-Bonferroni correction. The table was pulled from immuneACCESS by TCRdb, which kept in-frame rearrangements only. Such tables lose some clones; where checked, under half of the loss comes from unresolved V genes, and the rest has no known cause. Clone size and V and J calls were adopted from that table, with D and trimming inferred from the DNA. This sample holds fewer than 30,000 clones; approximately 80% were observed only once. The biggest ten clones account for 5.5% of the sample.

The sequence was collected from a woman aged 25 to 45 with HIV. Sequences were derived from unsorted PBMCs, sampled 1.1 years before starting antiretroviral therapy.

The CDR3 here reads CSTWDGAYEQYF. The sequenced DNA: TGCAGCACCTGGGACGGAGCCTACGAGCAGTACTTC. The V and J genes are TRBV29-1 and TRBJ2-7; the D gene is possibly TRBD1 or TRBD2, each agreeing over 5 bases. From a lookup of the germline V gene, CDR1 and CDR2 are SQVTM and ANQGSEA. From cysteine to phenylalanine, the CDR3 is 12 amino acids long. Kept here is only the CDR3 DNA, which spans 36 bases and is read in frame from base 1. Relative to germline, V is 8 bases shorter and J is 2 bases shorter, with 13 bases between their ends.